Below are 16 T cell receptor beta chains sequenced from a single sample in a study of shared clonotypes between healthy human individuals. Produced via immunoSEQ multiplex PCR; TCRdb's table is partial and in-frame only. The sample lists roughly 2.6 million clones, roughly nine tenths occurring once. The material sequenced was naive CD4+ T cells sorted from blood. Sample subset: CD45RA+ positively selected. Receptors were obtained from a man younger than 35 in good health.

A remark on this clone: One junction end disagrees with the germline gene, perhaps due to a read error. V usage is TRBV7-7 and J usage is TRBJ1-5; TRBD1 is a possible D gene (6 bases). The germline gives CDR1 SSHAT, CDR2 FNYEAQ (reference sequence). The CDR3 has 14 residues. The CDR3 DNA follows: TGTGCTAGCAGAGCACAGGGTAGTAATCAGCCCCAGCATTTT. Amino acids: CASRAQGSNQPQHF.

The V and J genes are TRBV9 and TRBJ2-3; tentative D call: TRBD2 (5 bases). With 0 bases removed from V and 6 bases from J, the gap between germline ends came to 20 bases. The CDR3 has 17 amino acids. Germline CDR1 is SGDLS and CDR2 is YYNGEE. The CDR3 sequence: CASSVGSEPTLRDTQYF. The CDR3, as DNA: TGTGCCAGCAGCGTAGGTAGCGAACCAACTCTGAGGGATACGCAGTATTTT.

V and J are TRBV19 and TRBJ1-4; D is uncertain. Germline V gives CDR1 LNHDA, CDR2 SQIVND (reference sequence). Trimming removed 3 bases from V and 5 bases from J, with 13 bases in between. The length of the CDR3 is 15 residues. The CDR3 coding sequence is TGTGCCAGTAGTATTGGGCCCACTCCAAATGAAAAACTGTTTTTT. Translating it yields CASSIGPTPNEKLFF.

This chain connects TRBV7-6 to TRBJ1-2, with TRBD1 matching over 7 bases. The J segment lost 6 bases and the V segment lost 3 bases, leaving 7 bases of the junction unmatched. In germline, CDR1 is SGHVS, CDR2 FNYEAQ. This CDR3 has 14 residues. The CDR3 loop reads CASSFLQGLDGYTF. The CDR3, as DNA: TGTGCCAGCAGCTTCCTACAGGGGCTCGATGGCTACACCTTC.

The chain is built from TRBV7-3 and TRBJ2-5; D is ambiguous. The CDR3 runs to 9 residues. Trimming left V 8 bases short and J 9 bases short, with 7 bases between. The germline V gene encodes CDR1 SGHTA and CDR2 FQGTGA. The CDR3 loop reads CASPRAQYF. The DNA for the CDR3 is TGTGCCAGCCCCCGGGCCCAGTACTTC. Looking up the rest from reference TRBV7-3 and TRBJ2-5 gives the full variable domain: GAGVSQTPSNKVTEKGKYVELRCDPISGHTALYWYRQSLGQGPEFLIYFQGTGAADDSGLPNDRFFAVRPEGSVSTLKIQRTERGDSAVYLCASPRAQYFGPGTRLLVL.

With regard to this clone: The junction does not match germline at one end; this may be a read error. This chain connects TRBV7-7 to TRBJ2-7, with a tentative D call TRBD2 (5 bases). Germline-derived CDR1 and CDR2 are SSHAT and FNYEAQ (reference sequence). The CDR3 is 13 amino acids. The CDR3 coding sequence is TGTGCTAGCAGCCGTGGGAAGAGCGGCGAGCAGTACTTC. The encoded protein is CASSRGKSGEQYF.

The chain combines TRBV4-3 with TRBJ2-3; 7 bases line up with TRBD1. CDR3 length: 17 residues. Germline values: CDR1 LGHNA, CDR2 YSLEER. V was clipped by 1 base and J by 3 bases; unmatched bases: 10. The chain's CDR3 is CASSQVAPGTATDTQYF. For the CDR3, the DNA is TGCGCCAGCAGCCAAGTAGCCCCTGGGACAGCAACAGATACGCAGTATTTT.

The V gene is TRBV5-1, the J gene TRBJ2-2, with TRBD2 identical over 9 bases. Trimming took 3 bases from V and 2 from J; bases not matched to a gene: 5. The CDR3 covers 16 residues. Per germline, CDR1 SGHRS and CDR2 YFSETQ. This chain's CDR3 is CASSSLTSGNTGELFF. The DNA of the CDR3 is TGCGCCAGCAGCTCCCTGACTAGCGGAAACACCGGGGAGCTGTTTTTT.

This chain links TRBV7-9 with TRBJ2-2; D unresolved. Germline CDR1 SEHNR, CDR2 FQNEAQ (reference sequence). This CDR3 is 11 amino acids long. V gave up 7 bases and J gave up 8 bases, with 8 bases separating them. The CDR3, as DNA: TGTGCCAGCACCGAGTATGGGGAGCTGTTTTTT. Protein sequence: CASTEYGELFF. The entire variable domain, with the rest obtained from reference TRBV7-9 and TRBJ2-2, is as follows: DTGVSQNPRHKITKRGQNVTFRCDPISEHNRLYWYRQTLGQGPEFLTYFQNEAQLEKSRLLSDRFSAERPKGSFSTLEIQRTEQGDSAMYLCASTEYGELFFGEGSRLTVL.

The chain is built from TRBV30 and TRBJ2-1; possible D gene TRBD1, 6 bases. V was pared by 8 bases and J by 5 bases, with 31 bases between. CDR3 length: 18 residues. Germline V CDR1 and CDR2: GTSNPN, SVGIG (reference sequence). CDR3: CARQAGLLQDRENNEQFF. In DNA, the CDR3 is TGTGCCCGACAGGCTGGGTTATTGCAAGACCGGGAAAACAATGAGCAGTTCTTC.

The chain combines TRBV29-1 with TRBJ1-1, with D tentatively TRBD1 (6 bases). Looked up from germline, CDR1 is SQVTM and CDR2 is ANQGSEA. This CDR3 comprises 13 residues. Deletions cut 7 bases from V and 3 bases from J, with 15 bases between. Here the CDR3 reads CSAGGAGDTEAFF. CDR3 DNA sequence: TGCAGCGCCGGAGGGGCAGGGGACACTGAAGCTTTCTTT.

This chain links TRBV6-1 with TRBJ2-5; D may be TRBD1 (6 bases). Looked up from germline, CDR1 is MNHNS and CDR2 is SASEGT. This CDR3 region has 13 residues. V dropped 6 bases and J dropped 5 bases, with 13 bases sitting between them. This chain's CDR3 is CASSRGLWETQYF. The CDR3 nucleotides read TGTGCCAGCAGCAGGGGCCTGTGGGAGACCCAGTACTTC.

The chain employs TRBV6-1 and TRBJ1-1; D not certain. CDR3 length equals 12 residues. Per germline, CDR1 MNHNS and CDR2 SASEGT. V was cut by 4 bases and J by 2 bases, with 5 bases left in between. The chain's CDR3 is CASSVRNTEAFF. CDR3 nucleotide sequence: TGTGCCAGCAGTGTACGAAACACTGAAGCTTTCTTT.

V usage is TRBV13 and J usage is TRBJ1-4; 8 nucleotides agree with TRBD1. The CDR3 spans 14 residues. Germline CDR1 is PRHDT and CDR2 is FYEKMQ (reference sequence). Trimming at V came to 2 bases and at J to 7 bases, leaving 3 bases not matched to a gene. The chain's CDR3 is CASSLRTGSEKLFF. The CDR3 DNA reads as TGTGCCAGCAGCTTAAGGACAGGGAGTGAAAAACTGTTTTTT.

The chain has TRBV10-2 and TRBJ1-2; D remains unclear. This CDR3 region has 14 residues. Trimming pared 1 base from V and 4 bases from J, leaving 10 bases between. CDR1 and CDR2 from the germline V gene are WSHSY and SAAADI. In nucleotides, the CDR3 is TGCGCCAGCAGTGAGTACCAGAATACCTATGGCTACACCTTC. Translation gives CASSEYQNTYGYTF.

CDR3 region: CASSLQNYGYTF. CDR3 DNA sequence: TGTGCCAGCAGTTTACAGAACTATGGCTACACCTTC. The rearrangement uses TRBV28 and TRBJ1-2; D not resolved. The CDR3 sequence is 12 residues long. The V gene's germline CDR1 is MDHEN and CDR2 SYDVKM. Trimming removed 2 bases from V and 2 bases from J, with 3 bases in between.